Presented here are 21 T cell receptor beta chains from one specimen sequenced in a study of shared clonotypes between healthy human individuals. The data were produced by immunoSEQ multiplex PCR, yet TCRdb's version contains in-frame clones alone and is incomplete. The repertoire holds about 480,000 clones, with nearly 80% as singletons. The specimen sequenced was PBMCs. These receptors originate from a woman aged 40 to 50 in good health. Some clones in this sample may be carry-over from other donors' samples.

The chain employs TRBV4-2 and TRBJ2-7; 7 bases are shared with TRBD2. The CDR3 contains 15 residues. V lost 0 bases and J lost 5; bases outside the gene matches: 7. CDR1 is LGHNA, CDR2 YNFKEQ, per germline. This CDR3 is CASSQDYSRGDEQYF. The CDR3 DNA sequence: TGTGCCAGCAGCCAAGATTACAGCCGGGGGGACGAGCAGTACTTC.

This chain connects TRBV27 to TRBJ2-1, with no clear D. The CDR3 length is 11 residues. V was clipped by 5 bases and J by 7 bases, with 6 bases between them. The germline CDR1 and CDR2 sequences are MNHEY and SMNVEV (reference sequence). CDR3 sequence reads: CASSQNNEQFF. CDR3 coding DNA: TGTGCCAGCAGTCAAAATAATGAGCAGTTCTTC.

Remarks on this clone: It is likely a read error, because the conserved phenylalanine at the end of the CDR3 is missing. The gene calls are TRBV18 and TRBJ2-7; 8 positions agree with TRBD2. V gave up 6 bases and J gave up 1 base; unmatched junction bases: 8. The CDR3 loop spans 15 amino acids. Germline-derived CDR1 and CDR2 are KGHSH and LQKENI. CDR3 in amino acids: CASSQTASGSYEQYL. The DNA for the CDR3 is TGTGCCAGCTCTCAGACGGCTAGCGGGTCCTACGAGCAGTACCTC.

The gene calls are TRBV7-7 and TRBJ2-1; D is uncertain. The germline gives CDR1 SSHAT, CDR2 FNYEAQ (reference sequence). The CDR3 has 15 residues. Trimming cost V 1 base and J 5 bases, with 12 bases left between them. The CDR3 reads CASSLDGGFHNEQFF. The CDR3 bases are TGTGCCAGCAGCTTAGACGGCGGATTTCACAATGAGCAGTTCTTC.

This clone was seen a single time. The V and J genes are TRBV6-5 and TRBJ2-3; D is perhaps TRBD2 (6 bases). CDR1 is MNHEY, CDR2 SVGAGI, per germline. This CDR3 is built from 14 residues. Trimming took 1 base from V and 4 from J, leaving 9 bases between them. Here the CDR3 DNA reads TGTGCCAGCAGTTACTTAGCGGAGGCAGATACGCAGTATTTT. This codes for CASSYLAEADTQYF.

The CDR3 sequence is CASSKAKPTGADSGNTIYF. The CDR3 DNA follows: TGTGCCAGCAGCAAAGCCAAACCGACAGGGGCTGACTCTGGAAACACCATATATTTT. The J gene is TRBJ1-3, the V gene TRBV21-1; the DNA was not used to check the table's D call, TRBD1. TRBV21-1 is reported as a pseudogene. The CDR3 is 19 residues long.

This chain uses TRBV5-6 with TRBJ1-1, with 10 bases matching TRBD1. Germline V lookup: CDR1 SGHDT, CDR2 YYEEEE. The CDR3 spans 13 residues. J gave up 9 bases and V 5 bases, and 7 bases lay outside the gene matches. The CDR3 reads CASRSGTGVKAFF. The CDR3 DNA follows: TGTGCCAGCAGATCCGGGACAGGGGTGAAAGCTTTCTTT.

Notes on this clone: A far more abundant clone sits one base away, making this likely a read error. J is TRBJ1-1 and V is TRBV7-2; D is unresolved. The CDR3 totals 13 residues. In germline, CDR1 is SGHTA, CDR2 FQGNSA. Trimming cost V 1 base and J 0 bases, with 3 bases left between them. The DNA for the CDR3 is TGTGCCAGCAGCTTAGACCTGAACACTGAAGCTTTCTTT. Translation: CASSLDLNTEAFF. The full variable domain, with the rest looked up from reference TRBV7-2 and TRBJ1-1, is GAGVSQSPSNKVTEKGKDVELRCDPISGHTALYWYRQSLGQGLEFLIYFQGNSAPDKSGLPSDRFSAERTGGSVSTLTIQRTQQEDSAVYLCASSLDLNTEAFFGQGTRLTVV.

A note on this clone: This sample includes further DNA sequences coding for the same CDR3. The genes are TRBV5-1 and TRBJ2-5, with D perhaps matching TRBD1 (7 bases). The CDR3 covers 15 residues. The V end lost 4 bases, the J end lost 3 bases, and 16 bases lay between the germline ends. In germline, CDR1 is SGHRS, CDR2 YFSETQ. The CDR3: CASSLRTGGEETQYF. The CDR3 nucleotides read TGCGCCAGCAGCCTGAGGACAGGAGGGGAAGAGACCCAGTACTTC.

This chain joins TRBV7-8 and TRBJ1-2; TRBD1 matches at 7 bases. In germline, CDR1 is SGHVS, CDR2 FQNEAQ. The CDR3 runs 12 residues. V dropped 1 base and J dropped 11; count of bases not matched to a gene: 4. The CDR3 DNA follows: TGTGCCAGCAGCTTAGACAGGGGAATATACACCTTC. The encoded protein is CASSLDRGIYTF.

The rearrangement uses TRBV7-8 and TRBJ2-2; 7 nucleotides agree with TRBD1. J was trimmed by 1 base and V by 5 bases; bases with no gene match: 4. Germline lookup yields CDR1 SGHVS and CDR2 FQNEAQ. The CDR3 length is 15 residues. As DNA, the CDR3 is TGTGCCAGCAGCATCCGGGACAGGAACACCGGGGAGCTGTTTTTT. This gives the protein CASSIRDRNTGELFF. The whole variable domain, remainder taken from reference TRBV7-8 and TRBJ2-2, is GAGVSQSPRYKVAKRGQDVALRCDPISGHVSLFWYQQALGQGPEFLTYFQNEAQLDKSGLPSDRFFAERPEGSVSTLKIQRTQQEDSAVYLCASSIRDRNTGELFFGEGSRLTVL.

This clone was recorded a few times. The J gene is TRBJ2-5, the V gene TRBV28; 7 nucleotides align to TRBD2. In germline, CDR1 is MDHEN, CDR2 SYDVKM. V trimming: 5 bases; J trimming: 1 base; junction bases outside the gene matches: 1. CDR3 size: 13 residues. CDR3 amino acids: CASSRGVQETQYF. DNA of the CDR3: TGTGCCAGCAGTCGGGGGGTCCAAGAGACCCAGTACTTC.

The chain links TRBV5-1 to TRBJ1-2, with D unclear. Germline CDR1 reads SGHRS; CDR2 reads YFSETQ. Trimming pared 0 bases from V and 3 bases from J, leaving 15 bases between. The CDR3 sequence is 16 residues long. The CDR3 spells CASSLGRARSDYGYTF. DNA for the CDR3: TGCGCCAGCAGCTTGGGTAGGGCCCGCTCCGACTATGGCTACACCTTC.

DNA of the CDR3: TGTGCCAGCAGGAGTAGAGGGACAGAGACCCAGTACTTC. Translation gives CASRSRGTETQYF. The J gene is TRBJ2-5, the V gene TRBV2, with D perhaps given as TRBD1 or TRBD2 (5 bases each). CDR3 length equals 13 residues. From germline, CDR1 is SNHLY and CDR2 FYNNEI. V gave up 6 bases and J gave up 4 bases, with 12 bases separating them.

The rearrangement links TRBV4-3 to TRBJ2-1; 9 bases line up with TRBD2. The V gene's germline CDR1 is LGHNA and CDR2 YSLEER. CDR3 length: 16 amino acids. V dropped 1 base and J dropped 1; count of bases not matched to a gene: 2. In DNA, the CDR3 is TGCGCCAGCAGCCAAGTTGCGGGAGGGTCCTACAATGAGCAGTTCTTC. Protein sequence: CASSQVAGGSYNEQFF.

This chain connects TRBV28 to TRBJ2-3, with 13 bases fitting TRBD2. The trim removed 6 bases at V and 5 bases at J, leaving 8 bases unmatched. CDR3 size: 16 residues. Per the germline V gene, CDR1 is MDHEN and CDR2 is SYDVKM. CDR3 amino acids: CASRWTSGRLIDTQYF. The CDR3 DNA reads as TGTGCCAGCAGATGGACTAGCGGGAGACTTATAGATACGCAGTATTTT.

This chain uses TRBV5-1 with TRBJ2-2, with 9 bases that match TRBD2. The germline V gene encodes CDR1 SGHRS and CDR2 YFSETQ. Unmatched junction bases numbered 6, after V lost 4 bases and J lost 2 bases. CDR3 size: 16 residues. The CDR3 reads CASSTLAGDNTGELFF. CDR3 DNA sequence: TGCGCCAGCAGCACCTTAGCGGGGGATAACACCGGGGAGCTGTTTTTT.

V is TRBV19 and J is TRBJ2-2; D not certain. Trimming removed 3 bases from V and 0 bases from J, with 5 bases in between. CDR1 and CDR2 (germline): LNHDA, SQIVND (reference sequence). The CDR3 extends over 14 amino acids. DNA of the CDR3: TGTGCCAGTAGTATCAGAGCGAACACCGGGGAGCTGTTTTTT. This encodes CASSIRANTGELFF.

The chain links TRBV7-2 to TRBJ2-3; 8 bases align to TRBD1. There are 14 residues in the CDR3. CDR1 and CDR2 from the germline V gene are SGHTA and FQGNSA. V was clipped by 3 bases and J by 4 bases; unmatched bases: 3. DNA for the CDR3: TGTGCCAGCAGCTTTGGACAGGGTCCAGATACGCAGTATTTT. This encodes CASSFGQGPDTQYF.

This clone was observed a few times. The chain links TRBV9 to TRBJ2-5; D assignment may be TRBD1 or TRBD2 (6 bases each). The germline V and J ends were trimmed by 0 bases and 1 base, with 10 bases remaining between them. The CDR3 contains 15 residues. Germline assignment: CDR1 SGDLS and CDR2 YYNGEE. This CDR3 reads CASSVGGGFQETQYF. DNA for the CDR3: TGTGCCAGCAGCGTAGGAGGGGGGTTCCAAGAGACCCAGTACTTC.

The chain has TRBV9 and TRBJ2-7; tentatively, D is TRBD1 (6 bases). This CDR3 has 15 amino acids. CDR1 SGDLS and CDR2 YYNGEE come from the germline V gene. V gave up 2 bases and J gave up 0 bases, with 12 bases separating them. CDR3 sequence reads: CASSVLLGGSYEQYF. CDR3 sequence (DNA): TGTGCCAGCAGCGTGTTACTAGGGGGCTCCTACGAGCAGTACTTC.